The present TCR beta chain was sequenced within a study of blood T cell repertoires in COVID-19. Per the germline V gene, CDR1 is KGHSH and CDR2 is LQKENI. This CDR3 comprises 16 residues. V lost 2 bases, J lost 4 bases, and 8 bases stayed unmatched. TCRdb's copy holds only in-frame clones and misses some; the assay was immunoSEQ multiplex PCR. Counted here are a few hundred thousand clones, 70% to 85% occurring once; the ten biggest clones make up 3% to 3.5%. The chain couples TRBV18 to TRBJ2-1; 7 bases fit TRBD2. The sample consisted of PBMCs or T cells enriched from blood (not recorded which). This TCR came from a woman aged 55-70 years who had recovered from COVID-19. CDR3 bases: TGTGCCAGCTCACCAACTCAGAGGGAGGGTTACAATGAGCAGTTCTTC. The encoded protein is CASSPTQREGYNEQFF.